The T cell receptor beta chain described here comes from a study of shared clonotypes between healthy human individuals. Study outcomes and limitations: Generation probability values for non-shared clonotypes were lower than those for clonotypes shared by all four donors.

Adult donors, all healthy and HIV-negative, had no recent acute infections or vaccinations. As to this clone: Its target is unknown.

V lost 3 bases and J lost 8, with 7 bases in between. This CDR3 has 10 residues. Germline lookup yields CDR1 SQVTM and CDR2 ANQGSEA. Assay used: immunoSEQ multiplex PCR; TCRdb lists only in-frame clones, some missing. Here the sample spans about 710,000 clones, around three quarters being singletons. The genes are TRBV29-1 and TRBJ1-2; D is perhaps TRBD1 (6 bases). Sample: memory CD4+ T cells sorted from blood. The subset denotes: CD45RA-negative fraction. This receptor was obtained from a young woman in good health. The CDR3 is CSVEGAGYTF. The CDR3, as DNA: TGCAGCGTTGAGGGGGCCGGCTACACCTTC.